A single sample gave rise to the 30 T cell receptor beta chains below, sequenced in a study of shared clonotypes between healthy human individuals. Using immunoSEQ multiplex PCR, the repertoire was profiled, and TCRdb retains in-frame clones only, with some absent. The sample yields 980,000 or so clones, around three quarters seen once. Specimen: memory CD4+ T cells sorted from blood. Sample subset: CD45RA-negative fraction. The receptors stem from a man younger than 30 in good health.

V and J are TRBV7-3 and TRBJ2-2; a weak D match, TRBD2 (6 bases). The CDR3 consists of 15 residues. With 8 bases removed from V and 5 bases from J, the gap between germline ends came to 18 bases. Germline CDR1 SGHTA, CDR2 FQGTGA. This chain's CDR3 is CASRSGTGGTGELFF. DNA for the CDR3: TGTGCCAGCCGTTCCGGGACTGGGGGGACCGGGGAGCTGTTTTTT.

This clone turned up a few times. This sequence joins TRBV6-5 and TRBJ1-6; 7 nucleotides match TRBD1. V was pared by 6 bases and J by 6 bases, with 2 bases of the junction left unmatched. Germline assignment: CDR1 MNHEY and CDR2 SVGAGI. The CDR3 is 13 amino acids. DNA for the CDR3: TGTGCCAGCAGGGGGACAGTTAATTCACCCCTCCACTTT. Translation: CASRGTVNSPLHF.

The chain has TRBV27 and TRBJ2-1; no firm D call. Germline assignment: CDR1 MNHEY and CDR2 SMNVEV (reference sequence). V gave up 1 base and J gave up 9 bases, with 4 bases separating them. This CDR3 has 11 residues. The CDR3 bases are TGTGCCAGCAGTTTATTTGGTGAGCAGTTCTTC. Its protein product is CASSLFGEQFF.

The chain joins TRBV2 to TRBJ2-2; a possible D gene is TRBD2 (5 bases). Trimming stripped 6 bases from V and 6 bases from J, with 14 bases between. Germline V gene lookup returns CDR1 SNHLY and CDR2 FYNNEI. This CDR3 is built from 14 residues. The CDR3 region has the DNA TGTGCCAGCAGGATTACTACCGGGGCCGGGGAGCTGTTTTTT. As protein: CASRITTGAGELFF.

This chain connects TRBV11-2 to TRBJ2-7, with 8 bases aligning to TRBD1. CDR1 is SGHAT, CDR2 FQNNGV, per germline. Unmatched junction bases numbered 2, after V lost 10 bases and J lost 0 bases. The CDR3 has 12 residues. The DNA of the CDR3 is TGTGCCACAGGACAGGGCTCCTACGAGCAGTACTTC. As protein: CATGQGSYEQYF. Full variable domain (outside the CDR3, taken from reference TRBV11-2 and TRBJ2-7): EAGVAQSPRYKIIEKRQSVAFWCNPISGHATLYWYQQILGQGPKLLIQFQNNGVVDDSQLPKDRFSAERLKGVDSTLKIQPAKLEDSAVYLCATGQGSYEQYFGPGTRLTVT.

The chain employs TRBV7-6 and TRBJ1-6; TRBD1 might be the D (5 bases). Trimming pared 2 bases from V and 10 bases from J, leaving 15 bases between. From germline, CDR1 is SGHVS and CDR2 FNYEAQ. The CDR3 runs 15 residues. In DNA form, the CDR3 reads TGTGCCAGCAGCTTATTGCAGGGTAGGGACTCACCCCTCCACTTT. This gives the protein CASSLLQGRDSPLHF.

The chain carries TRBV2 and TRBJ1-4; 10 bases align to TRBD1. J was trimmed by 8 bases and V by 6 bases; bases with no gene match: 6. This CDR3 spans 14 amino acids. The germline gives CDR1 SNHLY, CDR2 FYNNEI. CDR3 DNA: TGTGCCAGCAGCCCGACAGGGGGCTACGAAAAACTGTTTTTT. Translating gives CASSPTGGYEKLFF.

The V call is TRBV6-6, the J call TRBJ1-5, with D perhaps matching TRBD1 (6 bases). CDR1 is MNHNY and CDR2 is SVGAGI in the germline V gene (reference sequence). Deletions cut 4 bases from V and 1 base from J, with 8 bases between. The CDR3 covers 14 residues. CDR3 residues: CASSFQGSNQPQHF. The CDR3 DNA reads TGTGCCAGCAGTTTCCAGGGGAGCAATCAGCCCCAGCATTTT.

The CDR3 reads CASSLVVREGETQYF. CDR3 nucleotide sequence: TGTGCCAGCAGCTTAGTGGTTCGGGAGGGCGAGACCCAGTACTTC. The chain links TRBV7-2 to TRBJ2-5; 8 bases line up with TRBD2. This CDR3 has 15 residues. Losses at the gene ends were 1 base for V and 5 bases for J; bases not matched to a gene: 6. In germline, CDR1 is SGHTA, CDR2 FQGNSA. Complete variable domain (other parts from reference TRBV7-2 and TRBJ2-5): GAGVSQSPSNKVTEKGKDVELRCDPISGHTALYWYRQSLGQGLEFLIYFQGNSAPDKSGLPSDRFSAERTGGSVSTLTIQRTQQEDSAVYLCASSLVVREGETQYFGPGTRLLVL.

CDR3 coding DNA: TGTGCCAGCAGCGAGACTACAGGGCTTAATTCACCCCTCCACTTT. Translation gives CASSETTGLNSPLHF. J is TRBJ1-6 and V is TRBV11-1, with D possibly matching TRBD1 (6 bases). The CDR3 runs 15 residues. V lost 5 bases, J lost 6 bases, and 14 bases lay in between. In germline, CDR1 is SGHAT, CDR2 FQDESV (reference sequence).

This chain joins TRBV7-9 and TRBJ2-5; D may match TRBD1 or TRBD2 (5 bases each). The CDR3 length is 14 residues. Deletions cut 3 bases from V and 5 bases from J, with 13 bases between. In germline, CDR1 is SEHNR, CDR2 FQNEAQ (reference sequence). CDR3 sequence reads: CASSLRGVGETQYF. The DNA of the CDR3 is TGTGCCAGCAGCTTGAGGGGTGTGGGGGAGACCCAGTACTTC.

The table lists this clone with many counts. This chain joins TRBV7-2 and TRBJ2-3; 10 bases map to TRBD2. With V trimmed by 5 bases and J by 5 bases, 13 bases remained unmatched. The CDR3 runs to 17 residues. The germline CDR1 and CDR2 sequences are SGHTA and FQGNSA. The CDR3 region has the DNA TGTGCCAGCAGCCCGAGCTTTAGCGGGAGGTGGGGAGATACGCAGTATTTT. Protein: CASSPSFSGRWGDTQYF.

Turning to this clone: Other nucleotide sequences from this sample produce the same CDR3. This rearrangement joins TRBV5-1 to TRBJ2-5, with D maybe TRBD2 (5 bases). The CDR3 is 14 amino acids. The germline V gene has CDR1 SGHRS and CDR2 YFSETQ. V lost 0 bases and J 1 base, leaving 7 bases between the germline ends. DNA of the CDR3: TGCGCCAGCAGCTTGGGAGCGGCCCAAGAGACCCAGTACTTC. Protein product: CASSLGAAQETQYF.

This clone was picked up many times. The J gene is TRBJ1-5, the V gene TRBV19; the D is unclear. In germline, CDR1 is LNHDA, CDR2 SQIVND (reference sequence). The V gene lost 6 bases and the J gene lost 4 bases, with 10 bases spanning the gap. This CDR3 is built from 13 residues. CDR3 sequence reads: CASRKALNQPQHF. CDR3 DNA: TGTGCCAGTAGGAAGGCCCTTAATCAGCCCCAGCATTTT. Together with reference TRBV19 and TRBJ1-5, the CDR3 gives the full variable domain: DGGITQSPKYLFRKEGQNVTLSCEQNLNHDAMYWYRQDPGQGLRLIYYSQIVNDFQKGDIAEGYSVSREKKESFPLTVTSAQKNPTAFYLCASRKALNQPQHFGDGTRLSIL.

This clone was counted once. The chain carries TRBV11-2 and TRBJ2-1; 9 bases fit TRBD1. V shed 5 bases and J 5 bases; nucleotides not matched to a gene: 7. This CDR3 has 15 residues. Germline CDR1 is SGHAT and CDR2 is FQNNGV. This CDR3 is CASSLRDRDHNEQFF. Here the CDR3 DNA reads TGTGCCAGCAGCCTCCGGGACAGGGATCACAATGAGCAGTTCTTC. Complete variable domain (other parts from reference TRBV11-2 and TRBJ2-1): EAGVAQSPRYKIIEKRQSVAFWCNPISGHATLYWYQQILGQGPKLLIQFQNNGVVDDSQLPKDRFSAERLKGVDSTLKIQPAKLEDSAVYLCASSLRDRDHNEQFFGPGTRLTVL.

The chain employs TRBV30 and TRBJ1-2; tentative D call: TRBD1 (5 bases). The CDR3 is 15 residues long. The germline CDR1 and CDR2 sequences are GTSNPN and SVGIG (reference sequence). Trimming cost V 3 bases and J 2 bases, with 16 bases left between them. The chain's CDR3 is CAWRPGGAGNYGYTF. CDR3 in DNA: TGTGCCTGGAGGCCCGGCGGGGCAGGGAACTATGGCTACACCTTC.

This rearrangement joins TRBV30 to TRBJ2-7; D may be TRBD1 or TRBD2 (5 bases each). The CDR3 is 16 residues long. V lost 4 bases, J lost 0 bases, and 19 bases lay in between. Germline V CDR1 and CDR2: GTSNPN, SVGIG (reference sequence). CDR3 loop: CAWTPLGTAPSYEQYF. The CDR3 DNA sequence: TGTGCCTGGACCCCCCTCGGGACCGCCCCCTCCTACGAGCAGTACTTC.

The gene calls are TRBV5-4 and TRBJ2-3; 7 positions agree with TRBD2. J was trimmed by 2 bases and V by 1 base; bases with no gene match: 7. The V gene's germline CDR1 is SGHNT and CDR2 YYREEE (reference sequence). The CDR3 sequence is 16 residues long. In DNA, the CDR3 is TGTGCCAGCAGCTTGTACGAGGGAGGGTACACAGATACGCAGTATTTT. Protein: CASSLYEGGYTDTQYF.

V is TRBV2 and J is TRBJ2-3; perhaps D is TRBD1 or TRBD2 (5 bases each). The ends were cut back, 2 bases at V and 0 bases at J, with 9 bases in the middle. Germline loops: CDR1 SNHLY, CDR2 FYNNEI. The CDR3 runs to 15 residues. CDR3 amino acids: CASSERGPSTDTQYF. DNA of the CDR3: TGTGCCAGCAGTGAACGGGGACCTAGCACAGATACGCAGTATTTT.

In regard to this clone: Only one base separates this from a far larger clonotype, so it likely reflects a read error. The rearrangement links TRBV10-1 to TRBJ2-1, with TRBD1 identical over 9 bases. There are 14 residues in the CDR3. J lost 9 bases, V lost 6 bases, and 9 bases had no gene match. Looked up from germline, CDR1 is WNHNN and CDR2 is SYGVQD (reference sequence). The CDR3 sequence is CASSPGTGRREQFF. The CDR3 DNA follows: TGCGCCAGCAGCCCCGGGACAGGGAGACGTGAGCAGTTCTTC.

The chain uses TRBV7-2 and TRBJ2-1, with no clear D. V was cut by 3 bases and J by 6 bases, with 3 bases left in between. CDR3 length: 11 amino acids. Germline V CDR1 and CDR2: SGHTA, FQGNSA. The CDR3: CASSLANEQFF. Written as DNA, the CDR3 is TGTGCCAGCAGCTTGGCCAATGAGCAGTTCTTC. The whole variable domain, remainder taken from reference TRBV7-2 and TRBJ2-1, is GAGVSQSPSNKVTEKGKDVELRCDPISGHTALYWYRQSLGQGLEFLIYFQGNSAPDKSGLPSDRFSAERTGGSVSTLTIQRTQQEDSAVYLCASSLANEQFFGPGTRLTVL.

V is TRBV29-1 and J is TRBJ2-3; D not resolved. Per germline, CDR1 SQVTM and CDR2 ANQGSEA. The CDR3 is 12 amino acids. For the CDR3, the DNA is TGCAACATACTTGGCAGTGGAGATACGCAGTATTTT. Encoded protein: CNILGSGDTQYF.

The DNA of the CDR3 is TGTGCCAGCAGGTCAACAGGGGCCGCGAACACCGGGGAGCTGTTTTTT. This encodes CASRSTGAANTGELFF. This chain joins TRBV28 and TRBJ2-2; 7 bases fit TRBD1. CDR1 is MDHEN and CDR2 is SYDVKM in the germline V gene. V dropped 6 bases and J dropped 0; count of bases not matched to a gene: 7. The CDR3 is 16 residues long. The full variable domain, completed using reference TRBV28 and TRBJ2-2, is DVKVTQSSRYLVKRTGEKVFLECVQDMDHENMFWYRQDPGLGLRLIYFSYDVKMKEKGDIPEGYSVSREKKERFSLILESASTNQTSMYLCASRSTGAANTGELFFGEGSRLTVL.

The rearrangement joins TRBV15 to TRBJ2-1; TRBD2 agrees at 11 bases. V shed 5 bases, J shed 6 bases, and the junction held 9 bases outside the gene matches. The CDR3 runs 16 residues. CDR1 is LNHNV, CDR2 YYDKDF, per germline (reference sequence). CDR3 protein: CATSGIAGGPGNEQFF. The CDR3 DNA reads as TGTGCCACCAGCGGGATAGCGGGAGGGCCGGGCAATGAGCAGTTCTTC. Using reference TRBV15 and TRBJ2-1 for the parts outside the CDR3, the full variable domain is DAMVIQNPRYQVTQFGKPVTLSCSQTLNHNVMYWYQQKSSQAPKLLFHYYDKDFNNEADTPDNFQSRRPNTSFCFLDIRSPGLGDTAMYLCATSGIAGGPGNEQFFGPGTRLTVL.

With respect to this clone: Other DNA sequences in this sample translate to the same CDR3. V and J are TRBV6-6 and TRBJ2-7, with a weak D call TRBD2 (6 bases). CDR1 and CDR2 from the germline V gene are MNHNY and SVGAGI (reference sequence). CDR3 length: 13 residues. V was trimmed by 5 bases and J by 2 bases, leaving 10 bases between them. In nucleotides, the CDR3 is TGTGCCAGCAGTCGGGACTCGACCTACGAGCAGTACTTC. It translates to CASSRDSTYEQYF.

The chain combines TRBV28 with TRBJ1-1; D gene unclear. This CDR3 is built from 15 residues. The germline CDR1 and CDR2 sequences are MDHEN and SYDVKM. V gave up 3 bases and J gave up 3 bases, with 14 bases separating them. The CDR3 loop is CASSLPLDGHTEAFF. The CDR3 DNA is TGTGCCAGCAGTTTGCCTCTTGACGGACACACTGAAGCTTTCTTT.

This clone appeared once. The same CDR3 also results from other DNA sequences found in this sample. This chain uses TRBV5-4 with TRBJ2-5; D is perhaps TRBD2 (6 bases). Germline V gives CDR1 SGHNT, CDR2 YYREEE (reference sequence). With 1 base removed from V and 2 bases from J, the gap between germline ends came to 6 bases. This CDR3 has 13 amino acids. CDR3 protein: CASSLSGQETQYF. CDR3 nucleotide sequence: TGTGCCAGCAGCTTGAGCGGGCAAGAGACCCAGTACTTC. The variable domain in full, with the rest retrieved from reference TRBV5-4 and TRBJ2-5, is ETGVTQSPTHLIKTRGQQVTLRCSSQSGHNTVSWYQQALGQGPQFIFQYYREEENGRGNFPPRFSGLQFPNYSSELNVNALELDDSALYLCASSLSGQETQYFGPGTRLLVL.

This sequence joins TRBV28 and TRBJ2-2, with TRBD1 identical over 7 bases. CDR3 length equals 15 residues. The germline CDR1 and CDR2 sequences are MDHEN and SYDVKM. With V trimmed by 5 bases and J by 3 bases, 6 bases remained unmatched. This CDR3 is CASSLGDSYTGELFF. For the CDR3, the DNA is TGTGCCAGCAGTCTTGGGGACAGTTACACCGGGGAGCTGTTTTTT.

The chain joins TRBV15 to TRBJ2-2, with D hard to call. Looked up from germline, CDR1 is LNHNV and CDR2 is YYDKDF (reference sequence). This CDR3 spans 16 amino acids. V was clipped by 0 bases and J by 0 bases, with 8 bases between them. CDR3 amino acids: CATSRELIPNTGELFF. CDR3 coding DNA: TGTGCCACCAGCAGAGAGTTGATTCCGAACACCGGGGAGCTGTTTTTT.

The chain joins TRBV10-3 to TRBJ2-5; no firm D call. V lost 6 bases and J lost 7, with 9 bases in between. Germline lookup yields CDR1 ENHRY and CDR2 SYGVKD. This CDR3 comprises 11 residues. As DNA, the CDR3 is TGTGCCATCAGCGCGTTGGGGACCCAGTACTTC. Translating gives CAISALGTQYF.